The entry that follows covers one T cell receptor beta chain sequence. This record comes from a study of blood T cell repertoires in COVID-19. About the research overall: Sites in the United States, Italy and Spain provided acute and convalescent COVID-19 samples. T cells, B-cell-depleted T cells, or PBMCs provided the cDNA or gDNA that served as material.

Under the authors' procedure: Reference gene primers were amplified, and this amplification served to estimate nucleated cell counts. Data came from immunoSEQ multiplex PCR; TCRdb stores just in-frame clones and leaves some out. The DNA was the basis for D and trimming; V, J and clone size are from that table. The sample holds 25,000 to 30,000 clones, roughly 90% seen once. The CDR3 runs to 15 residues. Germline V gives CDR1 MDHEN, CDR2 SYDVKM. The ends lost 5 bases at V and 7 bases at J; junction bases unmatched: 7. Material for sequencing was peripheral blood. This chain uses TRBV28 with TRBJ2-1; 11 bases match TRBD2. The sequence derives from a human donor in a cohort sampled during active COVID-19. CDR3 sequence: CASSPLAGGKNEQFF. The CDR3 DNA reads TGTGCCAGCAGTCCGTTAGCGGGGGGGAAGAATGAGCAGTTCTTC.